This T cell receptor (beta chain) was captured in a study of T-cell reconstitution after alpha-beta-depleted transplantation in children. This clonotype showed up just a few times. Unique molecular identifiers were built into the TCRbeta library. TCRdb re-called the PCR reads through MiXCR, storing one row per CDR3 protein. Of roughly 590,000 distinct CDR3 sequences detected, roughly 17% appear once; the ten largest clones hold approximately 1%. This CDR3 contains 14 residues. Trimming pared 7 bases from V and 5 bases from J, leaving 18 bases between. Germline V gene data show CDR1 as SGHRS and CDR2 as YFSETQ.

Sequencing was performed on PBMCs from the stem cell graft donor, taken from the stem cell graft. J is TRBJ2-5 and V is TRBV5-1, with D tentatively TRBD2 (6 bases). The clonotype was recovered from a human donor who donated a stem cell graft to a child with acute myeloid leukemia. CDR3 region: CASFNLGEEETQYF. The CDR3 DNA sequence: TGCGCCAGCTTCAACCTCGGGGAGGAGGAGACCCAGTACTTC.